The source of this TCR beta chain is a study of T-cell reconstitution after alpha-beta-depleted transplantation in children (TCRdb year 2016). Concerning the study at large: Using TCR repertoire profiling, the study quantitatively followed how T-cell immune reconstitution unfolded in children after TCRalphabeta/CD19-depleted allogeneic hematopoietic cell transplantation. Study-wide findings and limitations: In some patients, high TCRbeta diversity at day 60 was attributed to recipient T cells and intrathymic progenitors that had survived conditioning. The frequencies of hyperexpanded clones fell over the following months, and after one year, T-cell counts and TCRbeta diversity were mostly attributed to newly produced T cells. The apparently early recovery of alphabetaT-cell counts about two months after transplant reportedly depended on only several hundred rapidly expanded clones that came from non-depleted graft cells.

The table lists this clonotype with a few counts. Its antigen is unknown. Base quality data are lacking; no much larger clone is found one base away. The library was obtained by PCR. Data came from an Illumina HiSeq 2500. Molecular barcoding was employed in the preparation of TCR libraries, with unique molecular identifiers being used to normalize TCRbeta repertoire quantification. Clones were called with MiXCR by TCRdb after fastp trimmed the public reads at Q25, and only in-frame beta chains were retained. CDR3 protein sequences are deduplicated, and each keeps its most common genes and DNA. The sample profile shows almost 600,000 distinct CDR3 sequences; roughly a quarter of them were found once. The biggest ten clones account for about 35% of the sample. As encoded in the germline V gene (reference sequence), CDR1 is GTSNPN while CDR2 is SVGIG. The CDR3 sequence holds 15 residues, the cysteine and phenylalanine included. The CDR3 DNA has 45 bases and is translated from base 1. After removal of 0 bases from V and 5 bases from J, the junction retains 9 bases not matched to a gene.

Taken with the paper, the label for treatment or condition translates to: allogeneic hematopoietic cell transplantation with graft depleted of TCRalphabeta T cells and CD19 B cells. Transplant recipients were children who received TCRalphabeta/CD19-depleted allogeneic hematopoietic cell grafts. The sample was PBMCs, taken before TCRalphabeta/CD19-depleted stem cell transplant. The clonotype was recovered from a boy under three years old with Wiskott-Aldrich syndrome, due to receive a stem cell transplant. Recombination connected TRBV30 to TRBJ2-7; 8 nucleotides in the junction match TRBD2. Here the CDR3 is given as CAWSVDAGGHNEQYF. The nucleotides read TGTGCCTGGAGTGTTGATGCGGGAGGCCACAACGAGCAGTACTTC.